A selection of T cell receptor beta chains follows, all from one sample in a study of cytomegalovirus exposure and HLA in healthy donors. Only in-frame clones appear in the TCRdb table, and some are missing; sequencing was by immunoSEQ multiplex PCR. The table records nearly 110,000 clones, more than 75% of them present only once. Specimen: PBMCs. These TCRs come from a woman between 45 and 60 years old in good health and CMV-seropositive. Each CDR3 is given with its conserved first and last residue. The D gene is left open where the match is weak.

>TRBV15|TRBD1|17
CATSRGPRQGIPDTQYF
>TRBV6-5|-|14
CASRQGMGGFGYTF
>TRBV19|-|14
CASSIGTYYNEQFF
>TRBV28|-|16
CASSLGGGGIRETQYF
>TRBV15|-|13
CATSRYSGNTIYF
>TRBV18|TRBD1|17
CASSPQTGLSGANVLTF
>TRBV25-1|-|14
CASRRGVGGEKLFF
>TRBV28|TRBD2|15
CASSQTSGGRATQYF
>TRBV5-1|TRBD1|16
CASSLAVTGGGHGYTF
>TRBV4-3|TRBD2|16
CASSQDRRGGTDIQYF
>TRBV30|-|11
CARGMNTEAFF
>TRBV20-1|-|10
CSANIAEAFF
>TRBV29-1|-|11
CSVLGGEGYTF
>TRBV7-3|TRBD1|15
CASSPQGTVNTEAFF
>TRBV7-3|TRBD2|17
CASSPMGLAGTWDTQYF
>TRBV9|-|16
CASSVSPGGTNEKLFF
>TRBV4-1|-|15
CASSQEGGLGRGYTF
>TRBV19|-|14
CASSSGSTRTEAFF
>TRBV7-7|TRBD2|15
CASSVSGGFTDTQYF
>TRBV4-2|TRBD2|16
CASSQAGGGGDNEQFF
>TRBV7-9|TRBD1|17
CASSSPTGAGSYNEQFF
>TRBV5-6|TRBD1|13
CASIGKGAGEQYF
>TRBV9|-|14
CASSVAAAAGGYTF
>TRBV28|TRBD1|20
CASRQPPGQGATFFNEKLFF
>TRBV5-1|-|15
CASSSGLTGANVLTF
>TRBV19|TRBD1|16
CASSSDRGAGANVLTF
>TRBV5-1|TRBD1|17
CASSLEGQADYNSPLHF
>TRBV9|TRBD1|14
CASSRKQGATEAFF
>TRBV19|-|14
CASIRRRGEGKLFF
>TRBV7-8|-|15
CASSRDSPGAYEQYF
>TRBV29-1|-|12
CSGSRGGETQYF
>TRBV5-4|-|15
CASSLGENPNYGYTF
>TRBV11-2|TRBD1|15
CASSQYRGFGNEQFF
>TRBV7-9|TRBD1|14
CSSSMGQGSYEQYF
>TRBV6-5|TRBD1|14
CASQLGQGIGKLFF
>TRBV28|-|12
CATDDSLYEQYF
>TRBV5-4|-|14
CASRGGLNNSPLHF